This TCR beta chain is drawn from a study of T cell responses to AZD1222 COVID-19 vaccine. Study-wide points: Spike-wide vaccine-associated CD4 TCRs dominated at 160-218 and 743-854.

Clones were sequenced by immunoSEQ multiplex PCR, and TCRdb holds only the in-frame ones, with some missing. The sample records 150,000 to 200,000 clones, 80% to 95% being singletons. By sample share, this clone is medium-sized. Antigen: not known. The CDR3 is made up of 15 amino acids. Per germline, CDR1 MNHEY and CDR2 SVGEGT. Trimming took 2 bases from V and 0 from J, leaving 5 bases between them. This clonotype was sampled from an adult in good health. Sample: peripheral blood, taken on day 0 of AZD1222 vaccination. The chain is built from TRBV6-2 or TRBV6-3 and TRBJ2-6; D is unclear. The CDR3 reads CASSYEISGANVLTF. CDR3 DNA sequence: TGTGCCAGCAGTTACGAGATCTCTGGGGCCAACGTCCTGACTTTC.